The 16 T cell receptor beta chains listed next were all sequenced from one sample in a study of Ad26.COV2.S vaccination and SARS-CoV-2 variants. Only in-frame clones appear in the TCRdb table, and some are missing; sequencing was by immunoSEQ multiplex PCR. The sample has 300,000 to 400,000 clones, about 91% seen once; the top ten hold roughly 3.9%. The source was peripheral blood, collected after recovery from COVID-19. The receptors derive from a human donor who had recovered from COVID-19.

V is TRBV29-1 and J is TRBJ1-2, with TRBD1 matching over 7 bases. J gave up 5 bases and V 7 bases, and 16 bases lay outside the gene matches. Germline V gene lookup returns CDR1 SQVTM and CDR2 ANQGSEA. CDR3 length: 15 amino acids. The CDR3, as DNA: TGCAGCGCCACGGGGACAGCTACCAACCCTTATGGCTACACCTTC. This sequence encodes CSATGTATNPYGYTF.

This chain uses TRBV10-3 with TRBJ2-6; TRBD2 agrees at 9 bases. V dropped 4 bases and J dropped 0; count of bases not matched to a gene: 16. The CDR3 has 21 amino acids. CDR1 ENHRY and CDR2 SYGVKD come from the germline V gene. CDR3 nucleotides: TGTGCCATCAGTGGAGGACTACGCGGGGGGGGAGACCGCTCTGGGGCCAACGTCCTGACTTTC. Translation: CAISGGLRGGGDRSGANVLTF.

The CDR3 protein is CASSQGTDGGGVKELFF. In DNA, the CDR3 is TGTGCCAGCAGCCAAGGTACTGATGGCGGGGGGGTAAAGGAGCTGTTTTTT. This chain uses TRBV3-1 (or the pseudogene TRBV3-2) with TRBJ2-2; 9 nucleotides match TRBD2. J gave up 10 bases and V 1 base, and 13 bases lay outside the gene matches. CDR1 LGHDT and CDR2 YNNKEL come from the germline V gene (reference sequence). The CDR3 covers 17 residues.

This clone occurred a few times. The junction shows a germline mismatch at one end, possibly a read error. V usage is TRBV6-1 and J usage is TRBJ1-1; no firm D call. CDR3 length: 17 residues. Germline CDR1 is MNHNS and CDR2 is SASEGT. This CDR3 is CASREVSRRVMNTEAFF. The CDR3 DNA is TGTGCCAGCAGAGAAGTCTCCCGGCGGGTGATGAACACTGAAGCTTTCTTT.

The rearrangement uses TRBV10-1 and TRBJ2-7, with 7 positions matching TRBD2. This CDR3 is 13 amino acids long. V lost 8 bases to trimming and J lost 6 bases; unmatched junction nucleotides: 10. The V gene's germline CDR1 is WNHNN and CDR2 SYGVQD (reference sequence). The CDR3 bases are TGCGCCAGCTCGGGGGGACCCAAGCGCGAGCAGTACTTC. Its protein product is CASSGGPKREQYF.

CDR3 nucleotide sequence: TGCCCCCGCAGCCCGCGGGGGGGGGATGGCGGCTACACCTTC. Translated: CPRSPRGGDGGYTF. This chain joins TRBV5-1 and TRBJ1-2, with D tentatively TRBD1 (5 bases). The CDR3 consists of 14 residues. Germline V gives CDR1 SGHRS, CDR2 YFSETQ.

The chain uses TRBV6-2 or TRBV6-3 and TRBJ2-1; D uncertain. V dropped 8 bases and J dropped 5 bases, with 10 bases sitting between them. Germline CDR1 is MNHEY and CDR2 is SVGEGT. The CDR3 covers 12 residues. CDR3 coding DNA: TGTGCCAGCGGCCCAGTGCACAATGAGCAGTTCTTC. Its translation is CASGPVHNEQFF.

J is TRBJ2-7 and V is TRBV7-9; D not certain. V was pared by 3 bases and J by 0 bases, with 6 bases between. The CDR3 has 13 residues. Germline CDR1 and CDR2: SEHNR and FQNEAQ (reference sequence). The CDR3 reads CASSFRTSYEQYF. The CDR3 DNA is TGTGCCAGCAGCTTTCGCACCTCCTACGAGCAGTACTTC.

The V gene is TRBV3-1 (or the pseudogene TRBV3-2), the J gene TRBJ2-7; 12 bases are a match to TRBD2. V shed 2 bases and J 3 bases; nucleotides not matched to a gene: 8. Germline V gives CDR1 LGHDT, CDR2 YNNKEL (reference sequence). The CDR3 extends over 17 amino acids. The DNA of the CDR3 is TGTGCCAGCAGCCAACCGCCTTTGACTAGCGGGGGCTACGAGCAGTACTTC. Amino acid sequence: CASSQPPLTSGGYEQYF.

The chain uses TRBV4-1 and TRBJ2-7; 9 positions match TRBD1. The germline V gene has CDR1 MGHRA and CDR2 YSYEKL. The CDR3 consists of 17 residues. J was trimmed by 0 bases and V by 2 bases; bases with no gene match: 8. CDR3 amino acids: CASSQLGQGSPSYEQYF. DNA for the CDR3: TGCGCCAGCAGCCAACTGGGACAGGGTTCCCCCTCCTACGAGCAGTACTTC.

V and J are TRBV6-2 or TRBV6-3 and TRBJ2-3; weak D call: TRBD2 (5 bases). Per the germline V gene, CDR1 is MNHEY and CDR2 is SVGEGT. There are 14 residues in the CDR3. Trimming cost V 6 bases and J 0 bases, with 10 bases left between them. The chain's CDR3 is CASSLTTSTDTQYF. In DNA form, the CDR3 reads TGTGCCAGCAGCTTGACTACAAGCACAGATACGCAGTATTTT.

V gene TRBV7-2 combines with J gene TRBJ2-5; D tentatively reads TRBD1 or TRBD2 (5 bases each). CDR3 size: 18 residues. The ends were cut back, 1 base at V and 6 bases at J, with 24 bases in the middle. Germline V CDR1 and CDR2: SGHTA, FQGNSA. The CDR3 is CASSLEAGLAGGLKTQYF. The CDR3 DNA follows: TGTGCCAGCAGCTTAGAAGCAGGGCTCGCGGGCGGTTTAAAGACCCAGTACTTC.

This rearrangement joins TRBV19 to TRBJ2-7, with a possible D match to TRBD2 (6 bases). Trimming stripped 5 bases from V and 2 bases from J, with 7 bases between. The CDR3 consists of 12 residues. CDR1 is LNHDA and CDR2 is SQIVND in the germline V gene (reference sequence). CDR3 residues: CASSSGAYEQYF. CDR3 sequence (DNA): TGTGCCAGTAGTTCGGGGGCCTACGAGCAGTACTTC.

This chain connects TRBV4-1 to TRBJ1-5; D is perhaps TRBD1 (6 bases). Germline V CDR1 and CDR2: MGHRA, YSYEKL. This CDR3 is built from 20 residues. The V end lost 1 base, the J end lost 1 base, and 23 bases lay between the germline ends. The CDR3 DNA reads TGCGCCAGCAGCCAAGTTAATCGCGGGGGGGCGATACCGAGCAATCAGCCCCAGCATTTT. Its protein product is CASSQVNRGGAIPSNQPQHF.

The rearrangement links TRBV3-1 (or the pseudogene TRBV3-2) to TRBJ2-5; TRBD2 matches 8 bases. Germline CDR1 is LGHDT and CDR2 is YNNKEL (reference sequence). The CDR3 spans 15 residues. V shed 3 bases and J 4 bases; nucleotides not matched to a gene: 7. CDR3 sequence: CASSQRGASGETQYF. The CDR3 region has the DNA TGTGCCAGCAGCCAGCGGGGGGCTAGCGGAGAGACCCAGTACTTC.

This chain links TRBV1 with TRBJ2-3; TRBD2, the table's D call, was not compared with the DNA. TRBV1 is shown as a pseudogene. The CDR3 totals 22 residues. CDR3 bases: TGCACCAGCAGCCTCCCGACCCCGGGACTAGCGGGGGCCGGTGCTAGCACAGATACGCAGTATTTT. Translated: CTSSLPTPGLAGAGASTDTQYF.